This T cell receptor (beta chain) derives from a study of persistence of HIV-infected CD4 T cells. About the research overall: CD4+ T cells responding to CMV or HIV-1 Gag were isolated. Blood samples, up to roughly 200 mL, came from multiple time points, except two leukapheresis donors sampled once. Study-level points and caveats: Degenerate expanded CDR3beta sequences were enriched among CMV- and Gag-responding cells. Compared with CD3/CD28-stimulated cells, CMV- and Gag-responding cells showed lower TCRbeta richness.

About this clone itself: No antigen is known for it.

The V segment lost 3 bases and the J segment 5 bases; nucleotides outside the gene matches: 5. The V gene's germline CDR1 is SGHTA and CDR2 FQGNSA. The CDR3 has 14 amino acids. Cells were stimulated with CMV-infected fibroblast lysates at 8.5 to 10 ug/mL. Memory cells lacking CD40L and CD69 with high CD45RO were sorted. The immunoSEQ assay was version 4, run in survey mode. Clones were sequenced by immunoSEQ multiplex PCR, and TCRdb holds only the in-frame ones, with some missing. The sample consists of more than 30,000 clones, roughly 87% of them appearing once. The chain carries TRBV7-2 and TRBJ2-7, with 9 bases lining up with TRBD1. The receptor was derived from an adult woman with HIV who was CMV-seropositive. This specimen was CD4+ T cells sorted from PBMCs after roughly 18-hour stimulation, taken from a patient who received antiretroviral therapy. The CDR3 is CASSLGQGLHEQYF. The CDR3 DNA reads as TGTGCCAGCAGCTTGGGACAGGGATTACACGAGCAGTACTTC.